Presented here are 2 T cell receptor beta chains from one specimen sequenced in a study of blood T cell repertoires in COVID-19. The method was immunoSEQ multiplex PCR; TCRdb's version includes in-frame clones alone and lacks a portion of them. In the table there are about 170,000 clones, approximately 88% of which are singletons. The material sequenced was peripheral blood. All receptors derive from a man aged 18 to 29 with active or convalescent COVID-19.

This clone was seen a handful of times. This chain links TRBV9 with TRBJ2-5, with D possibly matching TRBD2 (6 bases). Trimming cost V 3 bases and J 1 base, with 22 bases left between them. The CDR3 extends over 18 amino acids. The germline CDR1 and CDR2 sequences are SGDLS and YYNGEE. CDR3 amino acids: CASSASTPTLATQETQYF. CDR3 DNA: TGTGCCAGCAGCGCAAGCACCCCTACCCTAGCGACCCAAGAGACCCAGTACTTC.

The chain uses TRBV19 and TRBJ1-2, with TRBD1 as a possible D gene (5 bases). CDR3 length equals 14 residues. The V and J ends lost 6 bases and 4 bases respectively, with 15 bases between them. CDR1 is LNHDA, CDR2 SQIVND, per germline (reference sequence). The CDR3 here is CASRLRGDFYGYTF. Written as DNA, the CDR3 is TGTGCCAGTAGGTTGCGGGGGGACTTCTATGGCTACACCTTC.